The table lists the clone carrying this T cell receptor (beta chain) with a few counts. This sample stems from a study of CD8 T cells in ankylosing spondylitis. TCRdb independently ran MiXCR on the 5' RACE reads; one entry per CDR3 protein. The data contain about 340,000 distinct CDR3 sequences, 20% to 25% of them singletons. Germline V gene data show CDR1 as SEHNR and CDR2 as FQNEAQ (reference sequence). This CDR3 spans 15 amino acids. The V end was cut by 4 bases, the J end by 4 bases, with 16 bases between. The V gene is TRBV7-9, the J gene TRBJ2-5, with D perhaps TRBD1 (5 bases). This receptor was taken from a male donor with ankylosing spondylitis or in good health (not recorded which). Sequenced sample: blood, either unsorted or a sorted T cell fraction (not recorded which). This CDR3 reads CASSYPARAGETQYF. CDR3 nucleotides: TGTGCCAGCAGCTACCCGGCCAGGGCAGGAGAGACCCAGTACTTC.